This TCR beta chain was identified during a study of control samples from healthy donors and cancer patients. Clones were read by immunoSEQ multiplex PCR, and TCRdb kept only the in-frame ones, dropping some. This table holds tens of thousands of clones, approximately 78% found once. Per the germline V gene, CDR1 is MDHEN and CDR2 is SYDVKM. The V gene lost 3 bases and the J gene lost 1 base, with 6 bases spanning the gap. CDR3 length: 14 amino acids. Sequencing was done on a sample of blood. The chain has TRBV28 and TRBJ2-2, with D unresolved. The sequence came from a woman aged 60-70 years in good health. This CDR3 reads CASSFSENTGELFF. Here the CDR3 DNA reads TGTGCCAGCAGTTTCTCGGAGAACACCGGGGAGCTGTTTTTT.